The next 20 T cell receptor beta chains were all read from a single sample in a study of shared clonotypes between healthy human individuals. CD45RO-negative CD8 cells positively selected for CCR7 made up the naive population, which excluded terminally differentiated effector memory CD45RA+ cells. The table came from immunoSEQ multiplex PCR; TCRdb's copy has only in-frame clones and leaves some out. The sample consists of about 2 million clones, over 85% of them appearing once. Sequenced sample: naive CD8+ T cells sorted from blood. These receptors were taken from a man aged 18 to 29 in good health.

This sequence joins TRBV29-1 and TRBJ2-7, with D possibly TRBD1 on 6 matching bases. The V gene's germline CDR1 is SQVTM and CDR2 ANQGSEA. This CDR3 contains 14 residues. The V gene lost 5 bases and the J gene lost 5 bases, with 19 bases spanning the gap. The CDR3 loop reads CSVFWGHLGNEQYF. For the CDR3, the DNA is TGCAGCGTTTTCTGGGGGCACTTGGGGAACGAGCAGTACTTC.

The rearrangement uses TRBV6-5 and TRBJ2-5; 7 bases map to TRBD2. J gave up 4 bases and V 8 bases, and 10 bases lay outside the gene matches. The germline V gene encodes CDR1 MNHEY and CDR2 SVGAGI. The CDR3 runs to 14 residues. The CDR3 region has the DNA TGTGCCAGCCGAACGGCGGGGGATCTAGAGACCCAGTACTTC. Translated: CASRTAGDLETQYF.

The chain has TRBV7-8 and TRBJ1-2; no firm D call. Trimming cost V 5 bases and J 6 bases, with 22 bases left between them. The CDR3 runs 16 residues. Germline V gives CDR1 SGHVS, CDR2 FQNEAQ. In DNA form, the CDR3 reads TGTGCCAGCAGCCTCACGTCGAACCCCTTACTGGATGGCTACACCTTC. This codes for CASSLTSNPLLDGYTF.

CDR3 sequence: CASSQGRRETQYF. As DNA, the CDR3 is TGTGCCAGCAGCCAGGGGAGGCGGGAGACCCAGTACTTC. The V call is TRBV13, the J call TRBJ2-5, with D perhaps given as TRBD1 or TRBD2 (6 bases each). The CDR3 contains 13 residues. From germline, CDR1 is PRHDT and CDR2 FYEKMQ (reference sequence). The V end lost 5 bases, the J end lost 5 bases, and 12 bases lay between the germline ends.

The J gene is TRBJ2-7, the V gene TRBV5-6; 10 bases are a match to TRBD2. Germline CDR1 SGHDT, CDR2 YYEEEE. The junction had 8 bases not matched to a gene; V was cut back by 5 bases and J by 3 bases. The CDR3 is made up of 15 amino acids. The CDR3 DNA is TGTGCCAGCAGAGACTCTGTAGCGGGGGGCTACGAGCAGTACTTC. Protein sequence: CASRDSVAGGYEQYF.

V usage is TRBV2 and J usage is TRBJ2-5; D is unresolved. Germline values: CDR1 SNHLY, CDR2 FYNNEI. CDR3 length equals 18 residues. V gave up 0 bases and J gave up 1 base, with 18 bases separating them. For the CDR3, the DNA is TGTGCCAGCAGTGAAGCCGGAAAGGGAAGGAACCTCCAAGAGACCCAGTACTTC. This encodes CASSEAGKGRNLQETQYF.

The chain recombines TRBV7-9 with TRBJ2-7; D is uncertain. Trimming removed 2 bases at V and 3 bases at J, with 17 bases between. Germline-derived CDR1 and CDR2 are SEHNR and FQNEAQ (reference sequence). This CDR3 region has 16 residues. The CDR3 loop reads CASSLWPDTRLYEQYF. CDR3 sequence (DNA): TGTGCCAGCAGCTTATGGCCCGATACAAGACTCTACGAGCAGTACTTC.

The chain is built from TRBV4-2 and TRBJ2-2; possible D gene TRBD2, 5 bases. V lost 1 base, J lost 4 bases, and 10 bases lay in between. This CDR3 comprises 15 residues. CDR1 LGHNA and CDR2 YNFKEQ come from the germline V gene. The CDR3, as DNA: TGTGCCAGCAGCCAAGGGGAGCTTACCACCGGGGAGCTGTTTTTT. Its translation is CASSQGELTTGELFF.

This clone was seen once. The chain uses TRBV6-1 and TRBJ2-7; 10 positions agree with TRBD1. The germline gives CDR1 MNHNS, CDR2 SASEGT. V was pared by 8 bases and J by 9 bases, with 13 bases of the junction left unmatched. The CDR3 sequence is 14 residues long. The CDR3 region is CASALTGGLELQYF. CDR3 coding DNA: TGTGCCAGCGCCCTGACAGGGGGCCTCGAATTGCAGTACTTC.

This clone was seen once. The chain combines TRBV19 with TRBJ2-7; possible D gene TRBD1, 5 bases. There are 14 residues in the CDR3. Germline V lookup: CDR1 LNHDA, CDR2 SQIVND (reference sequence). V lost 8 bases and J lost 2, with 16 bases in between. In DNA, the CDR3 is TGTGCCAGTCAAGACAGAGATCTAGCCTACGAGCAGTACTTC. It is translated as CASQDRDLAYEQYF.

The chain links TRBV6-1 to TRBJ1-1, with D maybe TRBD1 (5 bases). Trimming stripped 10 bases from V and 8 bases from J, with 17 bases between. The CDR3 consists of 12 residues. Germline loops: CDR1 MNHNS, CDR2 SASEGT. The CDR3 nucleotides are TGTGCCACGATCTCCGGCGGGGGGGAAGCTTTCTTT. This codes for CATISGGGEAFF.

The chain is built from TRBV5-6 and TRBJ1-4, with D possibly TRBD1 on 5 matching bases. The CDR3 has 19 amino acids. CDR1 SGHDT and CDR2 YYEEEE come from the germline V gene. The V end lost 3 bases, the J end lost 7 bases, and 28 bases lay between the germline ends. In DNA, the CDR3 is TGTGCCAGCAGCTCAGTACAGGACGACTATGGCGGGATGAGTGAAAAACTGTTTTTT. Translated, it gives CASSSVQDDYGGMSEKLFF.

The chain recombines TRBV9 with TRBJ2-4; the match to TRBD2 covers 13 bases. The CDR3 totals 18 residues. CDR1 is SGDLS and CDR2 is YYNGEE in the germline V gene. V gave up 4 bases and J gave up 3 bases; unmatched junction bases: 10. In nucleotides, the CDR3 is TGTGCCAGCAGCCCTCGGACTAGCGGGAGTCAGAACAAAAACATTCAGTACTTC. Translated, it gives CASSPRTSGSQNKNIQYF.

The rearrangement links TRBV5-1 to TRBJ2-7; no clear D. The length of the CDR3 is 15 residues. Germline V CDR1 and CDR2: SGHRS, YFSETQ. The germline V and J ends were trimmed by 0 bases and 12 bases, with 22 bases remaining between them. The CDR3 protein is CASSLDLAAGFSGYF. The CDR3 DNA is TGCGCCAGCAGCTTGGATTTGGCGGCTGGGTTTTCGGGGTACTTC.

This chain connects TRBV7-2 to TRBJ2-5, with 11 bases fitting TRBD2. This CDR3 is built from 18 residues. V lost 1 base, J lost 1 base, and 8 bases stayed unmatched. In germline, CDR1 is SGHTA, CDR2 FQGNSA. The CDR3 here is CASSLELAGEGRQETQYF. CDR3 nucleotide sequence: TGTGCCAGCAGCTTAGAACTAGCGGGAGAAGGCCGCCAAGAGACCCAGTACTTC.

This chain connects TRBV4-3 to TRBJ2-4; perhaps TRBD2 as D (5 bases). Germline CDR1 LGHNA, CDR2 YSLEER. This CDR3 contains 20 residues. The V gene lost 0 bases and the J gene lost 2 bases, with 23 bases spanning the gap. CDR3 region: CASSQDGAASFEVSKNIQYF. The CDR3 region has the DNA TGCGCCAGCAGCCAAGATGGAGCGGCCAGTTTTGAGGTGTCCAAAAACATTCAGTACTTC.

This chain links TRBV5-1 with TRBJ2-5; 10 bases match TRBD2. V was pared by 4 bases and J by 2 bases, with 5 bases of the junction left unmatched. The germline gives CDR1 SGHRS, CDR2 YFSETQ. The CDR3 totals 15 residues. CDR3 in amino acids: CASSTGTSVQETQYF. As DNA, the CDR3 is TGCGCCAGCAGCACTGGGACTAGCGTTCAAGAGACCCAGTACTTC.

This clone is a singleton in its sample. The chain recombines TRBV2 with TRBJ2-7; 9 bases line up with TRBD2. Germline trimming cut 7 bases from V and 2 bases from J; bases unmatched to any gene: 12. Germline assignment: CDR1 SNHLY and CDR2 FYNNEI. The CDR3 sequence is 16 residues long. CDR3 nucleotides: TGTGCCAGCAATGGCCAGGGAGCGGGGGGAACCTACGAGCAGTACTTC. Protein product: CASNGQGAGGTYEQYF.

The genes are TRBV2 and TRBJ1-2; D remains ambiguous. The germline V gene encodes CDR1 SNHLY and CDR2 FYNNEI. With 1 base removed from V and 4 bases from J, the gap between germline ends came to 4 bases. The CDR3 runs 12 residues. The DNA of the CDR3 is TGTGCCAGCAGTGAAGAGAGCTATGGCTACACCTTC. Translating it yields CASSEESYGYTF.

The rearrangement joins TRBV7-9 to TRBJ1-4; tentatively, D is TRBD1 (6 bases). Germline values: CDR1 SEHNR, CDR2 FQNEAQ (reference sequence). V dropped 2 bases and J dropped 0 bases, with 10 bases sitting between them. This CDR3 comprises 16 residues. CDR3 residues: CASSLTDSATNEKLFF. CDR3 nucleotides: TGTGCCAGCAGCTTAACGGACAGTGCAACTAATGAAAAACTGTTTTTT. The full variable domain, completed using reference TRBV7-9 and TRBJ1-4, is DTGVSQNPRHKITKRGQNVTFRCDPISEHNRLYWYRQTLGQGPEFLTYFQNEAQLEKSRLLSDRFSAERPKGSFSTLEIQRTEQGDSAMYLCASSLTDSATNEKLFFGSGTQLSVL.